This T cell receptor (beta chain) was retrieved from a study of T cell repertoires in cytomegalovirus infection. This clonotype was seen only a few times. This CDR3 is 13 amino acids long. Germline-derived CDR1 and CDR2 are LGHNT and FRNRAP. After removal of 1 base from V and 12 bases from J, the junction contained 4 bases not matched to a gene. TCRdb analysed the reads with MiXCR anew, one entry per CDR3 protein. Of 200,000 or so distinct CDR3 sequences in the sample, roughly a fifth were seen once. The material sequenced was PBMCs. The chain has TRBV12-5 and TRBJ2-2, with 8 nucleotides matching TRBD1. The TCR was taken from a human donor in good health (CMV status not recorded). Some clones in this sample may be carry-over from other donors' samples. The CDR3 DNA reads TGTGCTAGTGGTTTGGGTTCAGGGGGCAAGCTGTTTTTT. It encodes CASGLGSGGKLFF.